This T cell receptor beta chain comes out of a study of beta chain features in type 1 diabetes. Study-level points and caveats: Across patients, naive, central memory and Treg TCRB repertoires exhibited apparently greater similarity than was observed across healthy donors. Whether HLA type affects TCRB rearrangement stayed undetermined in the present work.

Reverse transcribing all isolated RNA meant expressed TCRB transcripts were sequenced. Libraries were prepared by immunoSEQ multiplex PCR; TCRdb keeps only in-frame clonotypes and omits some of them. Of about 180,000 clones detected, about 13% appear once; the ten largest clones hold 0.62%. This clone was seen a few times. The antigen is not known. J lost 0 bases, V lost 8 bases, and 8 bases had no gene match. The length of the CDR3 is 16 residues. Germline CDR1 and CDR2: SNHLY and FYNNEI. This clonotype originated in a woman between 18 and 29 years old in good health. V is TRBV2 and J is TRBJ2-5; TRBD2 aligns across 11 bases. Sequenced: central memory CD4+ T cells from blood. The CDR3 DNA reads TGTGCCAGCGGCCCACTAGCGGGGGTCCACCAAGAGACCCAGTACTTC. Amino acid sequence: CASGPLAGVHQETQYF.